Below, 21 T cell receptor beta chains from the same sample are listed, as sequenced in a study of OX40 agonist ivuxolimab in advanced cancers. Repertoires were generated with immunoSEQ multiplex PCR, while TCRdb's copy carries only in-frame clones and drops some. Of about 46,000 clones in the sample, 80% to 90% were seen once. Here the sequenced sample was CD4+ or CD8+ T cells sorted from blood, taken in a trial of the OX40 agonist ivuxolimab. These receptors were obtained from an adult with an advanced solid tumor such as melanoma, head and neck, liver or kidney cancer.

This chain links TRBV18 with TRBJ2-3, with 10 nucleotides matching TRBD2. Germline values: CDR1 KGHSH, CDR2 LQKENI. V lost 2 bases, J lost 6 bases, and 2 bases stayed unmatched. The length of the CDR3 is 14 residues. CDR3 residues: CASSPGTSDDTQYF. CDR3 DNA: TGTGCCAGCTCACCAGGGACTAGCGACGATACGCAGTATTTT.

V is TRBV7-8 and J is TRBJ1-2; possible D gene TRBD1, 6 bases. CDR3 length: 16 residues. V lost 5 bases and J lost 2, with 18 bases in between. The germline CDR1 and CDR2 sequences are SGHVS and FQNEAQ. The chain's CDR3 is CASSPYAAGENYGYTF. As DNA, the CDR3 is TGTGCCAGCAGCCCCTACGCGGCAGGGGAGAACTATGGCTACACCTTC.

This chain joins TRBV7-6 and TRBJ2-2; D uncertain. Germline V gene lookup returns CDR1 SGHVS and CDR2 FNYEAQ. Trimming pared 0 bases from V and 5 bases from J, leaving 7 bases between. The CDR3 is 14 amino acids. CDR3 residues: CASSLAVGTGELFF. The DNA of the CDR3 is TGTGCCAGCAGCTTAGCGGTAGGGACCGGGGAGCTGTTTTTT.

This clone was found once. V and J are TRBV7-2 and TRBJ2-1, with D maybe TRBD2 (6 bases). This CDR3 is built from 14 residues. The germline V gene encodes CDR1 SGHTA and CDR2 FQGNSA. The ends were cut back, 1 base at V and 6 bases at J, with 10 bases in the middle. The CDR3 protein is CASSLGSAGNEQFF. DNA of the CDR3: TGTGCCAGCAGCTTAGGGTCAGCGGGCAATGAGCAGTTCTTC.

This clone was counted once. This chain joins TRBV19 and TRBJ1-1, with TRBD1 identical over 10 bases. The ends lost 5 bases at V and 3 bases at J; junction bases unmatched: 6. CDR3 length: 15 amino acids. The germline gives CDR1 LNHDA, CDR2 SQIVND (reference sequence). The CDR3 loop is CASSQDRGPYTEAFF. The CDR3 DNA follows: TGTGCCAGTAGTCAAGACAGGGGGCCGTACACTGAAGCTTTCTTT.

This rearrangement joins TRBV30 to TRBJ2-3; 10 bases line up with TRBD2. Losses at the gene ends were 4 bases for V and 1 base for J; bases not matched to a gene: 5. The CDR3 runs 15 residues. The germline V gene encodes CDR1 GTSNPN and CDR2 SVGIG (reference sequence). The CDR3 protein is CAWIESGRGTDTQYF. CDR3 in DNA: TGTGCCTGGATAGAGAGCGGGAGGGGCACAGATACGCAGTATTTT. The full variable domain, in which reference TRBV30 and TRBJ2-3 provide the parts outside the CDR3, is SQTIHQWPATLVQPVGSPLSLECTVEGTSNPNLYWYRQAAGRGLQLLFYSVGIGQISSEVPQNLSASRPQDRQFILSSKKLLLSDSGFYLCAWIESGRGTDTQYFGPGTRLTVL.

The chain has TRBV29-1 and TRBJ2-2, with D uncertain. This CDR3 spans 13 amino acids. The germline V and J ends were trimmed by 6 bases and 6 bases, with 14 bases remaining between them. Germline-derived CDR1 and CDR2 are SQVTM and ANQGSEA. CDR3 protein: CSVSVVGSGELFF. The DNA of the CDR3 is TGCAGCGTATCCGTCGTGGGGTCCGGGGAGCTGTTTTTT.

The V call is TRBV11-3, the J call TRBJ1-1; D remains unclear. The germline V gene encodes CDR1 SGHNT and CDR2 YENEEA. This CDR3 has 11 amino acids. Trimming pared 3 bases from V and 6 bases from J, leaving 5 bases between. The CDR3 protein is CASSFLSEAFF. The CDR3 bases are TGTGCCAGCAGCTTTCTTTCTGAAGCTTTCTTT. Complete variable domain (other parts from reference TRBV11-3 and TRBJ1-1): EAGVVQSPRYKIIEKKQPVAFWCNPISGHNTLYWYLQNLGQGPELLIRYENEEAVDDSQLPKDRFSAERLKGVDSTLKIQPAELGDSAVYLCASSFLSEAFFGQGTRLTVV.

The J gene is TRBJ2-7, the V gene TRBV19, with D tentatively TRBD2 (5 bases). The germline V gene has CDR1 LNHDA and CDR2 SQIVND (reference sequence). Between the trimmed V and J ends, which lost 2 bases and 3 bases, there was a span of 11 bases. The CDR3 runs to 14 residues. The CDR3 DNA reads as TGTGCCAGTAGTATACAGTTTGGGAGCTACGAGCAGTACTTC. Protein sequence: CASSIQFGSYEQYF.

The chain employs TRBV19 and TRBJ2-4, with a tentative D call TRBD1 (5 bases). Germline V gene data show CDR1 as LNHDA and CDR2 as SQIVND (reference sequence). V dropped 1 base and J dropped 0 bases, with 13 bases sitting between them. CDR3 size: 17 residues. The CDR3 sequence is CASSIVARGLAKNIQYF. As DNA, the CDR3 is TGTGCCAGTAGTATAGTAGCAAGGGGTTTAGCCAAAAACATTCAGTACTTC.

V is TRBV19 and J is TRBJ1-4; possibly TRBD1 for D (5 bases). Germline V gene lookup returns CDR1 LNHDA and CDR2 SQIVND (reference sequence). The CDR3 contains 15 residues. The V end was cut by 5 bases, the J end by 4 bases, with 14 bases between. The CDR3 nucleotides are TGTGCCAGTAGTTGGACCTTGGGGGATAATGAAAAACTGTTTTTT. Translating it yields CASSWTLGDNEKLFF.

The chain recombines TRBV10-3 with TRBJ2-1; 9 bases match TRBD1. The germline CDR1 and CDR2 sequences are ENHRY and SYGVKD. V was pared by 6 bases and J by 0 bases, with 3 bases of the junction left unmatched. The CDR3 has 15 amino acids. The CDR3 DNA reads TGTGCCATCAGCGACAGGGGGAGCTCCTACAATGAGCAGTTCTTC. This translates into CAISDRGSSYNEQFF.

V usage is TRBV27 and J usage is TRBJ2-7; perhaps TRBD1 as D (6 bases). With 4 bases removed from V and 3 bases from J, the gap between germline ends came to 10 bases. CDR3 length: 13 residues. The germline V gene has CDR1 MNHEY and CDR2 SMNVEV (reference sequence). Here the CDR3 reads CASSYRANYEQYF. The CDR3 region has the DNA TGTGCCAGCAGTTACAGGGCCAACTACGAGCAGTACTTC.

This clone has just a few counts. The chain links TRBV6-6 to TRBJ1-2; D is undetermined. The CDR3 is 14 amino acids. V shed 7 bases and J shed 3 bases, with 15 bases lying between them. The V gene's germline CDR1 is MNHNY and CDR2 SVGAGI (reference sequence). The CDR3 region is CASKRAGQHYGYTF. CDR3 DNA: TGTGCCAGCAAAAGGGCGGGTCAGCACTATGGCTACACCTTC.

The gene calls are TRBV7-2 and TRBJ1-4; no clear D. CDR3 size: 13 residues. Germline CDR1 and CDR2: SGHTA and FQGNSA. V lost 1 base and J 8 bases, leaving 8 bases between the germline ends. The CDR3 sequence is CASSLEPEEKLFF. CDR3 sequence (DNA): TGTGCCAGCAGCTTAGAGCCAGAAGAAAAACTGTTTTTT. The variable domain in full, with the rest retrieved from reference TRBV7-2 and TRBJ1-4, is GAGVSQSPSNKVTEKGKDVELRCDPISGHTALYWYRQSLGQGLEFLIYFQGNSAPDKSGLPSDRFSAERTGGSVSTLTIQRTQQEDSAVYLCASSLEPEEKLFFGSGTQLSVL.

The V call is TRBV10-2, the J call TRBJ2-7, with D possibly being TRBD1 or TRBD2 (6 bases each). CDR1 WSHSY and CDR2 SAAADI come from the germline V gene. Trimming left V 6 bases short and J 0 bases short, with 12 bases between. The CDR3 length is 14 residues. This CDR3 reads CASREGGHSYEQYF. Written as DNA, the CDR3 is TGCGCCAGCAGAGAGGGGGGTCACTCCTACGAGCAGTACTTC.

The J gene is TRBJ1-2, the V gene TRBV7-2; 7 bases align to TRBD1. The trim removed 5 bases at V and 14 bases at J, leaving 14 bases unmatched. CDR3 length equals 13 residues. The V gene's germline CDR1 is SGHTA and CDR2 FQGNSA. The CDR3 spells CASSQSETGTKTF. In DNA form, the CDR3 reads TGTGCCAGCAGCCAGTCTGAGACAGGGACCAAGACCTTC.

The CDR3 here is CSVEDREKLFF. In DNA form, the CDR3 reads TGCAGCGTTGAGGACCGAGAAAAACTGTTTTTT. The rearrangement links TRBV29-1 to TRBJ1-4; D not resolved. This CDR3 spans 11 amino acids. Between the trimmed V and J ends, which lost 3 bases and 8 bases, there was a span of 7 bases. In germline, CDR1 is SQVTM, CDR2 ANQGSEA.

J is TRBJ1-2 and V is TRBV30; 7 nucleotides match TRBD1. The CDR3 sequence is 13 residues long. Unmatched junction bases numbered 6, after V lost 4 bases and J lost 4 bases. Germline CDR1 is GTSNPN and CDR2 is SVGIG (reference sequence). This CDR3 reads CAWTRQGVYGYTF. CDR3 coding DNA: TGTGCCTGGACCAGACAGGGAGTCTATGGCTACACCTTC.

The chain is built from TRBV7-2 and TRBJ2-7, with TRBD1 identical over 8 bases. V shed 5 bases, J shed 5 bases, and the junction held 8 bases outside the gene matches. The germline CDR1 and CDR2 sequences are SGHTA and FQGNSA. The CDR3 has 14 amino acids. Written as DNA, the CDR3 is TGTGCCAGCAGCCCCAGGACAGGGTCCCACGAGCAGTACTTC. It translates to CASSPRTGSHEQYF.

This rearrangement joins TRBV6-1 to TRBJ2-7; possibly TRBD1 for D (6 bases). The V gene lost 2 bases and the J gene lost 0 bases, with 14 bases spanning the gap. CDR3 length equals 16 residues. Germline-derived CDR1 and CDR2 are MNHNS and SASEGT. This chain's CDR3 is CASSETQGDPSYEQYF. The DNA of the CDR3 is TGTGCCAGCAGTGAAACACAGGGTGACCCCTCCTACGAGCAGTACTTC.